The following is a T cell receptor (beta chain) sequence with its context. The data are from a study of blood T cell repertoires in COVID-19. For the study at large: Both acute and convalescent COVID-19 samples were obtained from the United States, Italy and Spain. The cDNA or gDNA used as material had been derived from T cells, B-cell-depleted T cells, or PBMCs.

Under the authors' procedure: Using reference gene primer amplification, nucleated cell counts were estimated. Measured with immunoSEQ multiplex PCR; TCRdb has only the in-frame clones, and not every one. V and J calls and clone size are given by that table; D and trimming were obtained from the DNA. The sample holds roughly 180,000 clones; roughly 80% are singletons and the top ten take about 5.5%. This CDR3 region has 14 residues. The germline CDR1 and CDR2 sequences are ENHRY and SYGVKD. V was trimmed by 6 bases and J by 1 base, leaving 9 bases between them. The sequence came from a young woman with acute or convalescent COVID-19. V and J are TRBV10-3 and TRBJ2-2, with TRBD1 as a possible D gene (6 bases). Material for sequencing was peripheral blood. This chain's CDR3 is CAIRAQGNTGELFF. As DNA, the CDR3 is TGTGCCATCAGGGCACAGGGGAACACCGGGGAGCTGTTTTTT.